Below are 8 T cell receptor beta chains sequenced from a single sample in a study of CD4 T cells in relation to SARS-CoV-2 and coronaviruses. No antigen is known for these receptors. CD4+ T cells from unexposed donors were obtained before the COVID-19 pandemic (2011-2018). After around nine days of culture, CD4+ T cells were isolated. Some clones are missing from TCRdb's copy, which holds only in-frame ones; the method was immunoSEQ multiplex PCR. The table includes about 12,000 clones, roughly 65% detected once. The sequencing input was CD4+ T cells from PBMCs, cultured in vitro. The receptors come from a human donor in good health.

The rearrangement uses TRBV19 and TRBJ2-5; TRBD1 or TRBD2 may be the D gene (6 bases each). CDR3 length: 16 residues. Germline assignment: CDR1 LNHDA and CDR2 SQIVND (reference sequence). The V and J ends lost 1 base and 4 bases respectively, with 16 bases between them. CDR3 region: CASSIGKASGAETQYF. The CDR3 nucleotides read TGTGCCAGTAGTATAGGAAAAGCTTCGGGGGCAGAGACCCAGTACTTC. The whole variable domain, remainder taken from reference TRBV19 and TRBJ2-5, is DGGITQSPKYLFRKEGQNVTLSCEQNLNHDAMYWYRQDPGQGLRLIYYSQIVNDFQKGDIAEGYSVSREKKESFPLTVTSAQKNPTAFYLCASSIGKASGAETQYFGPGTRLLVL.

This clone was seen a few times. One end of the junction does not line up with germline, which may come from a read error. The chain's CDR3 is CAWSEGRLVGF. In nucleotides, the CDR3 is TGTGCCTGGAGTGAGGGCCGCCTTGTGGGCTTC. The V gene is TRBV30, the J gene TRBJ1-2; D gene uncertain. The germline V gene encodes CDR1 GTSNPN and CDR2 SVGIG (reference sequence). This CDR3 spans 11 amino acids.

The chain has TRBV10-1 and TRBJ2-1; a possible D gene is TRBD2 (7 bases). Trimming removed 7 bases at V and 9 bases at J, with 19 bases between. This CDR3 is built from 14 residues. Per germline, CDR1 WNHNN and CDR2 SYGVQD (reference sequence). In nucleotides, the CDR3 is TGCGCCAGCACCGCGCAGGGGAGGGTCGGTGAGCAGTTCTTC. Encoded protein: CASTAQGRVGEQFF.

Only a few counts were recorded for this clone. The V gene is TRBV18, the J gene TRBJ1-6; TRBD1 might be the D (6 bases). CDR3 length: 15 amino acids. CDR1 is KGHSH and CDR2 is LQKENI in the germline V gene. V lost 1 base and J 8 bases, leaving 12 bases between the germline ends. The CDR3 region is CASSPRGGRDSPLHF. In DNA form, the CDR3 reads TGTGCCAGCTCACCACGGGGGGGCAGGGATTCACCCCTCCACTTT.

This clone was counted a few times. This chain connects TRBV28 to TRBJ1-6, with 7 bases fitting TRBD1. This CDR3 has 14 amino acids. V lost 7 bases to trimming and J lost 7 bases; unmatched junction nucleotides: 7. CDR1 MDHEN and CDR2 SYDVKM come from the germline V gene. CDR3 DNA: TGTGCCAGCACCGAGACAGGGTTCAATTCACCCCTCCACTTT. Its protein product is CASTETGFNSPLHF.

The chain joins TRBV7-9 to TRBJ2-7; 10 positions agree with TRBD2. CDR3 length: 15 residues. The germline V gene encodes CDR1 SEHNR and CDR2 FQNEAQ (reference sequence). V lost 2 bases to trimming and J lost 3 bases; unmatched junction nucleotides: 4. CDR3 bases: TGTGCCAGCAGCTTAATAGCGGGAGGCATCTACGAGCAGTACTTC. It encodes CASSLIAGGIYEQYF.

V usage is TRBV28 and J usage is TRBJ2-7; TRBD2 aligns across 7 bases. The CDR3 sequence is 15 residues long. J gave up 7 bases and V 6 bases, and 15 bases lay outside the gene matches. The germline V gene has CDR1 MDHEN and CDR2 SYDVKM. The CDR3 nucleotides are TGTGCCAGCAGGCTTAGGGGCGGGAGTGGGAGGGAGCAGTACTTC. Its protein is CASRLRGGSGREQYF. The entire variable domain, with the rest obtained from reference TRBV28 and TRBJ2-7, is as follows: DVKVTQSSRYLVKRTGEKVFLECVQDMDHENMFWYRQDPGLGLRLIYFSYDVKMKEKGDIPEGYSVSREKKERFSLILESASTNQTSMYLCASRLRGGSGREQYFGPGTRLTVT.

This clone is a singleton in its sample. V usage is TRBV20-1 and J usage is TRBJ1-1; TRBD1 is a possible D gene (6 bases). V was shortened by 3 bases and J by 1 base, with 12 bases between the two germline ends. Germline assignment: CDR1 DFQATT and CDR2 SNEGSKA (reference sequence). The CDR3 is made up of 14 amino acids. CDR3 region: CSASGGGGNTEAFF. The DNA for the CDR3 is TGCAGTGCTAGTGGGGGCGGTGGGAACACTGAAGCTTTCTTT.